The 14 T cell receptor beta chains below come from one sample, sequenced in a study of T-cell memory formation after mild COVID-19 (dated by TCRdb to about 2021). Library preparation was by 5' RACE. Sequencing took place on an Illumina NovaSeq 6000. The public reads were reprocessed in TCRdb via fastp at Q25 and MiXCR, keeping in-frame beta chains. Each entry is one CDR3 protein sequence, shown with its most common DNA and genes. The sample profile shows under 350,000 distinct CDR3 sequences; around 16% of them were found once. Around a fifth of the sample is held by the ten biggest clonotypes. Input material: PBMCs or a T cell subset sorted from them (not recorded which). The receptors here all came from a man between 18 and 35 years old who had mild COVID-19 (a few samples of this study predate the infection). The sample titles of this study are shuffled in the database, so cell type and time point are left out; the donor was told from shared clones.

The chain uses TRBV6-6 and TRBJ1-1; the match to TRBD1 covers 9 bases. V lost 9 bases to trimming and J lost 2 bases; unmatched junction nucleotides: 7. The CDR3 is made up of 14 amino acids. CDR1 is MNHNY and CDR2 is SVGAGI in the germline V gene (reference sequence). The CDR3 DNA reads as TGTGCCAGTTACCGGGACAGGGATAACACTGAAGCTTTCTTT. It translates to CASYRDRDNTEAFF.

The sample holds a few counts of this clonotype. J is TRBJ1-5 and V is TRBV7-9; TRBD1 might be the D (5 bases). V lost 5 bases, J lost 6 bases, and 11 bases lay in between. From germline, CDR1 is SEHNR and CDR2 FQNEAQ (reference sequence). The CDR3 has 13 amino acids. For the CDR3, the DNA is TGTGCCAGCAGCCCCCAGGGCTTTCAGCCCCAGCATTTT. Amino acid sequence: CASSPQGFQPQHF.

This clonotype has just a few counts. The rearrangement links TRBV6-2 or TRBV6-3 to TRBJ2-1, with D unclear. This CDR3 region has 11 residues. Trimming pared 5 bases from V and 9 bases from J, leaving 8 bases between. CDR1 and CDR2 (germline): MNHEY, SVGEGT. In nucleotides, the CDR3 is TGTGCCAGCAGTCCCCGGGCTGAGCAGTTCTTC. As protein: CASSPRAEQFF.

This chain links TRBV18 with TRBJ1-6; D remains ambiguous. The CDR3 contains 13 residues. V was cut by 2 bases and J by 10 bases, with 9 bases left in between. Germline assignment: CDR1 KGHSH and CDR2 LQKENI. CDR3 nucleotides: TGTGCCAGCTCACCAGACGGTTTATCACCCCTCCACTTT. Translated, it gives CASSPDGLSPLHF.

The chain employs TRBV5-1 and TRBJ1-1; D is uncertain. The germline V and J ends were trimmed by 4 bases and 1 base, with 14 bases remaining between them. The CDR3 is 15 amino acids. The germline V gene encodes CDR1 SGHRS and CDR2 YFSETQ. CDR3 nucleotides: TGCGCCAGCAGCCCGACCCCGGGCTCGAACACTGAAGCTTTCTTT. Translated: CASSPTPGSNTEAFF. Complete variable domain (other parts from reference TRBV5-1 and TRBJ1-1): KAGVTQTPRYLIKTRGQQVTLSCSPISGHRSVSWYQQTPGQGLQFLFEYFSETQRNKGNFPGRFSGRQFSNSRSEMNVSTLELGDSALYLCASSPTPGSNTEAFFGQGTRLTVV.

V is TRBV5-1 and J is TRBJ1-1, with D possibly TRBD1 on 6 matching bases. Trimming stripped 1 base from V and 5 bases from J, with 12 bases between. This CDR3 has 14 residues. Germline lookup yields CDR1 SGHRS and CDR2 YFSETQ. The CDR3, as DNA: TGCGCCAGCAGCTTGAACACAGGGAGTACTGAAGCTTTCTTT. Translation gives CASSLNTGSTEAFF.

At least ten counts were recorded for this clonotype. V usage is TRBV9 and J usage is TRBJ1-2, with a tentative D call TRBD1 (5 bases). Per the germline V gene, CDR1 is SGDLS and CDR2 is YYNGEE. V was clipped by 6 bases and J by 6 bases, with 15 bases between them. This CDR3 contains 13 residues. For the CDR3, the DNA is TGTGCCAGCACCATCGGAGGGGCCGATGGCTACACCTTC. This encodes CASTIGGADGYTF.

The rearrangement joins TRBV7-6 to TRBJ1-1, with D perhaps matching TRBD1 (6 bases). Germline values: CDR1 SGHVS, CDR2 FNYEAQ. V lost 5 bases, J lost 3 bases, and 16 bases lay in between. The CDR3 has 15 residues. CDR3 nucleotide sequence: TGTGCCAGCAGCCACCCGACAGGATTGGACACTGAAGCTTTCTTT. It translates to CASSHPTGLDTEAFF.

J is TRBJ2-1 and V is TRBV6-5; perhaps TRBD1 as D (5 bases). The V gene lost 7 bases and the J gene lost 6 bases, with 7 bases spanning the gap. In germline, CDR1 is MNHEY, CDR2 SVGAGI. The CDR3 is 11 residues long. CDR3 DNA sequence: TGTGCCAGCACCACAGGCAATGAGCAGTTCTTC. Translating gives CASTTGNEQFF.

This clonotype came up many times. The chain carries TRBV20-1 and TRBJ2-7, with 7 bases matching TRBD1. V was clipped by 4 bases and J by 4 bases; unmatched bases: 25. CDR1 and CDR2 (germline): DFQATT, SNEGSKA (reference sequence). The CDR3 is 19 amino acids. The CDR3 loop reads CSAITRLTGKQGKRYEQYV. The CDR3 DNA reads TGCAGTGCTATAACGCGCCTGACAGGGAAACAGGGAAAGCGTTACGAGCAGTACGTC.

The CDR3 sequence is CASSLLDSYEQYF. The CDR3 coding sequence is TGTGCCAGCAGCCTGCTAGACAGCTACGAGCAGTACTTC. The chain joins TRBV5-5 to TRBJ2-7, with D maybe TRBD1 (5 bases). CDR1 and CDR2 from the germline V gene are SGHKS and YYEKEE (reference sequence). The CDR3 consists of 13 residues. Trimming cost V 4 bases and J 3 bases, with 11 bases left between them.

The chain combines TRBV20-1 with TRBJ1-2; 9 nucleotides align to TRBD1. Germline assignment: CDR1 DFQATT and CDR2 SNEGSKA (reference sequence). This CDR3 contains 14 residues. J gave up 6 bases and V 1 base, and 6 bases lay outside the gene matches. The CDR3 protein is CSARGDRAPDGYTF. The CDR3 coding sequence is TGCAGTGCTAGAGGGGACAGGGCGCCGGATGGCTACACCTTC.

A few counts support this clonotype. The gene calls are TRBV11-2 and TRBJ2-5; TRBD1 matches 7 bases. CDR3 length: 15 residues. J lost 5 bases, V lost 5 bases, and 11 bases had no gene match. Germline lookup yields CDR1 SGHAT and CDR2 FQNNGV. Here the CDR3 DNA reads TGTGCCAGCAGCCCGAGGGGGCATTTGGTGGAGACCCAGTACTTC. Its protein is CASSPRGHLVETQYF. The variable domain in full, completed from reference TRBV11-2 and TRBJ2-5, reads EAGVAQSPRYKIIEKRQSVAFWCNPISGHATLYWYQQILGQGPKLLIQFQNNGVVDDSQLPKDRFSAERLKGVDSTLKIQPAKLEDSAVYLCASSPRGHLVETQYFGPGTRLLVL.

J is TRBJ1-5 and V is TRBV10-3, with 11 bases aligning to TRBD1. Unmatched junction bases numbered 2, after V lost 6 bases and J lost 1 base. Germline CDR1 reads ENHRY; CDR2 reads SYGVKD. This CDR3 is 15 amino acids long. The CDR3 is CAISRDRGSNQPQHF. The CDR3 DNA sequence: TGTGCCATCAGCCGGGACAGGGGGAGCAATCAGCCCCAGCATTTT.